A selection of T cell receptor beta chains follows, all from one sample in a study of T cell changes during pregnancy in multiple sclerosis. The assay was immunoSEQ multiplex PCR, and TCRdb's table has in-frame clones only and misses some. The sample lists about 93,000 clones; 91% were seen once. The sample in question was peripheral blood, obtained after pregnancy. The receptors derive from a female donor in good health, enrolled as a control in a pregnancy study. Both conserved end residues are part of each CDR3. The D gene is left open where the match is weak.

CASSQAGTENEKLFF TGCGCCAGCAGCCAAGCCGGGACAGAGAATGAAAAACTGTTTTTT TRBV4-3 15 TRBJ1-4 TRBD1
CASSLGSKYNEQFF TGTGCCAGCAGTTTAGGCAGTAAGTACAATGAGCAGTTCTTC TRBV28 14 TRBJ2-1 .
CASSSEGGRDEQYF TGTGCCAGCAGCTCCGAGGGCGGTCGGGACGAGCAGTACTTC TRBV7-9 14 TRBJ2-7 .
CASSPGPQGANEQFF TGTGCCAGCAGCCCGGGGCCCCAGGGGGCCAATGAGCAGTTCTTC TRBV5-6 15 TRBJ2-1 TRBD1
CAWSGQGAGQPQHF TGTGCCTGGAGTGGACAGGGGGCTGGACAGCCCCAGCATTTT TRBV30 14 TRBJ1-5 TRBD1
CSAGGGKTQYF TGCAGTGCTGGGGGGGGAAAGACCCAGTACTTC TRBV20-1 11 TRBJ2-5 TRBD2
CASSYSTGTAFEAFF TGCGCCAGCAGCTACTCTACCGGGACAGCGTTTGAAGCTTTCTTT TRBV4-1 15 TRBJ1-1 TRBD1
CASSQAASGAWGEQFF TGTGCCAGCAGCCAGGCGGCTAGCGGGGCATGGGGTGAGCAGTTCTTC TRBV5-5 16 TRBJ2-1 TRBD2
CASSLAGGADTQYF TGCGCCAGCAGCCTCGCGGGGGGGGCAGATACGCAGTATTTT TRBV4-3 14 TRBJ2-3 TRBD2
CASSYYRTAITEAFF TGTGCCAGCAGTTACTATCGGACAGCCATTACTGAAGCTTTCTTT TRBV6-5 15 TRBJ1-1 .
CASSIVNSRSPLHF TGTGCCAGTAGTATAGTAAACTCGAGGTCACCCCTCCACTTT TRBV19 14 TRBJ1-6 .
CASRSAGGYNEQFF TGCGCCAGCCGTTCAGCGGGGGGTTACAATGAGCAGTTCTTC TRBV5-1 14 TRBJ2-1 TRBD2
CASGLQSTNGPQHF TGTGCTAGTGGTTTGCAGTCGACAAACGGGCCCCAGCATTTT TRBV12-5 14 TRBJ1-5 .
CAWSLGEETQYF TGTGCCTGGAGTCTGGGCGAAGAGACCCAGTACTTC TRBV30 12 TRBJ2-5 .